This T cell receptor beta chain was identified during a study of cytomegalovirus exposure and HLA in healthy donors. Study-wide findings and caveats: A missense DCLRE1C variant was associated with V- and J-gene trimming of TCR beta chains in a later analysis, and an independent cohort replicated the association. DRB1 had the most TCR associations and HLA-C the fewest, a later analysis found, with rates varying by HLA locus.

This CDR3 contains 15 residues. V lost 4 bases and J lost 4; bases outside the gene matches: 7. The V gene's germline CDR1 is MGHRA and CDR2 YSYEKL. This clone was seen more than once but under ten times. Antigen unknown. 13 Jbeta primers and 60 Vbeta primers were used for the PCR. The assay was immunoSEQ multiplex PCR, and TCRdb's table has in-frame clones only and misses some. The table records hundreds of thousands of clones, over 60% of them present only once. The TCR comes from a man younger than 35 in good health and CMV-seronegative. J is TRBJ2-1 and V is TRBV4-1, with TRBD2 matching 7 bases. Sequencing input: PBMCs. Written as DNA, the CDR3 is TGCGCCAGCAGCCCGGGAGGAACCCCTTACAATGAGCAGTTCTTC. It specifies CASSPGGTPYNEQFF.